A single sample is the source of the 27 T cell receptor beta chains below, sequenced in a study of T cell responses to AZD1222 COVID-19 vaccine. Repertoires were generated with immunoSEQ multiplex PCR, while TCRdb's copy carries only in-frame clones and drops some. The data show about 130,000 clones, with approximately 92% seen just once and 0.85% to 1.2% held by the top ten. Sequencing was performed on peripheral blood, taken 28 days after the second AZD1222 dose. These receptors all come from an adult who received the AZD1222 COVID-19 vaccine.

This chain uses TRBV7-9 with TRBJ1-4, with D uncertain. The CDR3 totals 17 residues. V gave up 1 base and J gave up 5 bases, with 17 bases separating them. Germline values: CDR1 SEHNR, CDR2 FQNEAQ (reference sequence). CDR3: CASSLGTQGLSNEKLFF. In DNA, the CDR3 is TGTGCCAGCAGCTTAGGGACCCAAGGACTGAGCAATGAAAAACTGTTTTTT.

J is TRBJ2-7 and V is TRBV5-6; D not resolved. V lost 1 base and J 4 bases, leaving 6 bases between the germline ends. Germline V gene data show CDR1 as SGHDT and CDR2 as YYEEEE. CDR3 size: 12 residues. The CDR3: CASSLRAYEQYF. DNA of the CDR3: TGTGCCAGCAGCTTGAGGGCTTACGAGCAGTACTTC.

The chain employs TRBV6-5 and TRBJ1-2; D is unresolved. Per the germline V gene, CDR1 is MNHEY and CDR2 is SVGAGI. V lost 8 bases, J lost 7 bases, and 14 bases lay in between. The CDR3 runs to 12 residues. In DNA, the CDR3 is TGTGCCAGCCCCGGGCCGCGGGGTGGCTACACCTTC. Translated, it gives CASPGPRGGYTF.

The chain carries TRBV28 and TRBJ2-7, with 7 nucleotides matching TRBD2. The V segment lost 8 bases and the J segment 2 bases; nucleotides outside the gene matches: 9. Germline values: CDR1 MDHEN, CDR2 SYDVKM. This CDR3 is 14 amino acids long. In nucleotides, the CDR3 is TGTGCCAGCGGTGAGATAGCGGGTACCTACGAGCAGTACTTC. Protein sequence: CASGEIAGTYEQYF. Drawing the rest from reference TRBV28 and TRBJ2-7, the complete variable domain is DVKVTQSSRYLVKRTGEKVFLECVQDMDHENMFWYRQDPGLGLRLIYFSYDVKMKEKGDIPEGYSVSREKKERFSLILESASTNQTSMYLCASGEIAGTYEQYFGPGTRLTVT.

V is TRBV7-2 and J is TRBJ1-6, with D possibly matching TRBD1 (6 bases). V lost 1 base and J 10 bases, leaving 14 bases between the germline ends. Germline assignment: CDR1 SGHTA and CDR2 FQGNSA. The CDR3 spans 15 residues. DNA of the CDR3: TGTGCCAGCAGCTTAGTTGGGGGGGCCGGGTCACCCCTCCACTTT. It specifies CASSLVGGAGSPLHF.

The chain uses TRBV30 and TRBJ2-2; D gene ambiguous. Germline V gene sequence: CDR1 GTSNPN, CDR2 SVGIG (reference sequence). This CDR3 region has 14 residues. V was clipped by 0 bases and J by 2 bases, with 7 bases between them. The CDR3 coding sequence is TGTGCCTGGAGTGTGAACCTCAACACCGGGGAGCTGTTTTTT. It is translated as CAWSVNLNTGELFF.

The CDR3 region is CASSWTGIGELFF. Written as DNA, the CDR3 is TGTGCCAGCAGTTGGACAGGGATCGGGGAGCTGTTTTTT. V gene TRBV27 combines with J gene TRBJ2-2; 8 positions match TRBD1. This CDR3 has 13 amino acids. CDR1 MNHEY and CDR2 SMNVEV come from the germline V gene (reference sequence). V was clipped by 4 bases and J by 7 bases; unmatched bases: 2.

The rearrangement uses TRBV18 and TRBJ1-2, with TRBD1 as a possible D gene (6 bases). V was cut by 6 bases and J by 4 bases, with 12 bases left in between. The length of the CDR3 is 13 residues. Germline V gene lookup returns CDR1 KGHSH and CDR2 LQKENI. In DNA, the CDR3 is TGTGCCAGCTCCCGACAGGACTCCTATGGCTACACCTTC. Its protein product is CASSRQDSYGYTF. Variable domain in full (rest from reference TRBV18 and TRBJ1-2): NAGVMQNPRHLVRRRGQEARLRCSPMKGHSHVYWYRQLPEEGLKFMVYLQKENIIDESGMPKERFSAEFPKEGPSILRIQQVVRGDSAAYFCASSRQDSYGYTFGSGTRLTVV.

The rearrangement joins TRBV6-5 to TRBJ2-5; D possibly corresponds to TRBD2 (5 bases). The CDR3 spans 13 residues. The V end lost 8 bases, the J end lost 3 bases, and 13 bases lay between the germline ends. Germline values: CDR1 MNHEY, CDR2 SVGAGI. CDR3 coding DNA: TGTGCCAGCCTCGGGGTTCCAAAAGAGACCCAGTACTTC. It translates to CASLGVPKETQYF.

The J gene is TRBJ2-7, the V gene TRBV7-2; D gene ambiguous. The CDR3 runs 14 residues. Germline CDR1 reads SGHTA; CDR2 reads FQGNSA. Between the trimmed V and J ends, which lost 1 base and 0 bases, there was a span of 7 bases. In nucleotides, the CDR3 is TGTGCCAGCAGCTTAGGACCGATCTCCTACGAGCAGTACTTC. It codes for CASSLGPISYEQYF.

This chain joins TRBV28 and TRBJ1-3; maybe TRBD1 (5 bases). The V end was cut by 2 bases, the J end by 4 bases, with 12 bases between. CDR3 length equals 15 residues. Germline CDR1 reads MDHEN; CDR2 reads SYDVKM. The DNA of the CDR3 is TGTGCCAGCAGTTTAGGCCCAGGGCGGGGAAACACCATATATTTT. Protein product: CASSLGPGRGNTIYF.

V and J are TRBV30 and TRBJ2-1; TRBD2 matches 7 bases. After removal of 2 bases from V and 0 bases from J, the junction contained 7 bases not matched to a gene. The CDR3 extends over 16 amino acids. CDR1 GTSNPN and CDR2 SVGIG come from the germline V gene (reference sequence). The CDR3 region is CAWSRILAVSYNEQFF. CDR3 in DNA: TGTGCCTGGAGTCGTATCCTAGCGGTCTCCTACAATGAGCAGTTCTTC.

Regarding this clone: A junction boundary mismatches the germline segment, possibly from a read error. The chain has TRBV7-9 and TRBJ2-7; tentatively, D is TRBD1 (5 bases). Germline V gene sequence: CDR1 SEHNR, CDR2 FQNEAQ (reference sequence). CDR3 length: 11 residues. The CDR3 DNA reads TGTGCCAGCAGCGCTGAAAGGGATCAGGGCTTC. Amino acids: CASSAERDQGF.

Concerning this clone itself: Other DNA sequences from this sample encode an identical CDR3 as well. This sequence joins TRBV10-3 and TRBJ1-5; D call uncertain. The CDR3 is made up of 12 amino acids. Germline V gene sequence: CDR1 ENHRY, CDR2 SYGVKD. Trimming cost V 3 bases and J 2 bases, with 2 bases left between them. CDR3 nucleotide sequence: TGTGCCATCAGTGACGGCAATCAGCCCCAGCATTTT. Protein sequence: CAISDGNQPQHF.

V gene TRBV11-2 combines with J gene TRBJ1-4; D is unresolved. This CDR3 spans 14 amino acids. V was shortened by 5 bases and J by 8 bases, with 15 bases between the two germline ends. Germline lookup yields CDR1 SGHAT and CDR2 FQNNGV. The CDR3 spells CASSPPRGGEKLFF. CDR3 nucleotide sequence: TGTGCCAGCAGCCCCCCGCGGGGAGGAGAAAAACTGTTTTTT.

The chain recombines TRBV3-1 (or the pseudogene TRBV3-2) with TRBJ2-7, with a weak D call TRBD2 (5 bases). Germline V CDR1 and CDR2: LGHDT, YNNKEL (reference sequence). CDR3 length: 15 residues. Deletions cut 0 bases from V and 3 bases from J, with 12 bases between. CDR3: CASSQDLSGIYEQYF. DNA of the CDR3: TGTGCCAGCAGCCAAGATCTGAGCGGAATCTACGAGCAGTACTTC.

This chain joins TRBV21-1 and TRBJ1-3. TRBV21-1 is noted as a pseudogene. The CDR3 loop spans 14 amino acids. CDR3: CASPGPVSGNTIYF. The CDR3 DNA is TGTGCCAGCCCGGGACCGGTCTCTGGAAACACCATATATTTT.

The rearrangement joins TRBV7-2 to TRBJ1-2, with D uncertain. The CDR3 is 12 amino acids. The germline CDR1 and CDR2 sequences are SGHTA and FQGNSA. V was trimmed by 5 bases and J by 7 bases, leaving 11 bases between them. CDR3 protein: CASSPQSTGYTF. The CDR3 nucleotides are TGTGCCAGCAGCCCGCAATCTACTGGCTACACCTTC.

The J gene is TRBJ2-1, the V gene TRBV5-4, with 14 bases fitting TRBD2. Germline CDR1 and CDR2: SGHNT and YYREEE (reference sequence). The CDR3 is 17 amino acids. V lost 4 bases, J lost 4 bases, and 7 bases stayed unmatched. The CDR3 here is CASSLGLAGVLYNEQFF. CDR3 nucleotides: TGTGCCAGCAGCCTGGGACTAGCGGGAGTCCTGTACAATGAGCAGTTCTTC.

This sequence joins TRBV6-4 and TRBJ1-1, with D hard to call. Germline CDR1 is MRHNA and CDR2 is SNTAGT. The CDR3 runs 14 residues. V lost 5 bases, J lost 4 bases, and 14 bases lay in between. In DNA form, the CDR3 reads TGTGCCAGCAGTCCGGACGGATCGGGCACTGAAGCTTTCTTT. This codes for CASSPDGSGTEAFF.

The chain uses TRBV28 and TRBJ2-1, with D perhaps TRBD1 (5 bases). Germline CDR1 reads MDHEN; CDR2 reads SYDVKM. The CDR3 runs to 15 residues. V lost 7 bases and J lost 3, with 16 bases in between. CDR3 loop: CASTPDQGIYNEQFF. CDR3 in DNA: TGTGCCAGCACCCCAGACCAGGGAATCTACAATGAGCAGTTCTTC.

The V gene is TRBV30, the J gene TRBJ1-1; possibly TRBD1 for D (5 bases). The CDR3 sequence is 13 residues long. In germline, CDR1 is GTSNPN, CDR2 SVGIG (reference sequence). The V and J ends lost 4 bases and 2 bases respectively, with 11 bases between them. In nucleotides, the CDR3 is TGTGCCTGGAATCCAGGGCCCAACACTGAAGCTTTCTTT. Translated, it gives CAWNPGPNTEAFF.

The chain carries TRBV30 and TRBJ1-2, with 7 bases matching TRBD1. The V gene's germline CDR1 is GTSNPN and CDR2 SVGIG (reference sequence). The trim removed 4 bases at V and 3 bases at J, leaving 5 bases unmatched. The CDR3 is made up of 13 amino acids. CDR3 sequence: CAWKRQGYYGYTF. DNA for the CDR3: TGTGCCTGGAAAAGACAGGGATACTATGGCTACACCTTC.

The chain recombines TRBV5-5 with TRBJ2-1; 12 bases match TRBD2. The germline V gene encodes CDR1 SGHKS and CDR2 YYEKEE (reference sequence). This CDR3 has 18 amino acids. J gave up 4 bases and V 3 bases, and 11 bases lay outside the gene matches. CDR3 DNA sequence: TGTGCCAGCAGCTCGCCTCCCCCCGGACTAGCGGGGTACAATGAGCAGTTCTTC. It yields the protein CASSSPPPGLAGYNEQFF.

The V call is TRBV4-2, the J call TRBJ2-1; 13 bases map to TRBD2. The junction had 6 bases not matched to a gene; V was cut back by 4 bases and J by 0 bases. Germline loops: CDR1 LGHNA, CDR2 YNFKEQ. The CDR3 length is 18 residues. CDR3 coding DNA: TGTGCCAGCAGCCCCGGGACTAGCGGGACGAGCTCCTACAATGAGCAGTTCTTC. This codes for CASSPGTSGTSSYNEQFF.

The rearrangement joins TRBV15 to TRBJ2-3; D possibly corresponds to TRBD2 (7 bases). CDR3 length: 14 amino acids. V lost 5 bases to trimming and J lost 6 bases, with 15 bases between them. Germline V gene data show CDR1 as LNHNV and CDR2 as YYDKDF (reference sequence). The CDR3 loop reads CATSERGARDTQYF. The DNA for the CDR3 is TGTGCCACCAGCGAACGGGGGGCCCGGGATACGCAGTATTTT.

In its sample, this clone was seen once. This CDR3 reads CASSLEIREAVGELFF. The DNA for the CDR3 is TGCGCCAGCAGCTTGGAGATCCGCGAAGCTGTCGGGGAGCTGTTTTTT. The chain has TRBV5-1 and TRBJ2-2; D not resolved. Germline lookup yields CDR1 SGHRS and CDR2 YFSETQ. Trimming cost V 0 bases and J 7 bases, with 16 bases left between them. The CDR3 spans 16 residues. The full variable domain, with the rest looked up from reference TRBV5-1 and TRBJ2-2, is KAGVTQTPRYLIKTRGQQVTLSCSPISGHRSVSWYQQTPGQGLQFLFEYFSETQRNKGNFPGRFSGRQFSNSRSEMNVSTLELGDSALYLCASSLEIREAVGELFFGEGSRLTVL.